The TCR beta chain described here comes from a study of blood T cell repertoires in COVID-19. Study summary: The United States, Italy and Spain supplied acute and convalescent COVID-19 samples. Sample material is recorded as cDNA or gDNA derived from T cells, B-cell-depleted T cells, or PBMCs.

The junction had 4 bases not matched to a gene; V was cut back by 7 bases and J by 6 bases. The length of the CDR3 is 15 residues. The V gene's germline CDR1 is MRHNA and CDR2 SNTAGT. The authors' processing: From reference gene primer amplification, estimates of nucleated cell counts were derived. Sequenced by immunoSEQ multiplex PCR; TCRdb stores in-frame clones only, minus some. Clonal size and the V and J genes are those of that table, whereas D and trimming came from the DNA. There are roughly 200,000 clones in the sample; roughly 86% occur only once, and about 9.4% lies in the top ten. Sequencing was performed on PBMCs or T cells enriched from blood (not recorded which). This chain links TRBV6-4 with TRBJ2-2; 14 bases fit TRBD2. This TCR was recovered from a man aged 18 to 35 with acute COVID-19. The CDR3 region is CASKGLAGEAGELFF. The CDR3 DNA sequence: TGTGCCAGCAAGGGACTAGCGGGAGAGGCCGGGGAGCTGTTTTTT.